This TCR beta chain was identified in a study of CD8 T cells in ankylosing spondylitis. Germline values: CDR1 PRHDT, CDR2 FYEKMQ (reference sequence). This CDR3 is built from 15 residues. The J segment lost 2 bases and the V segment lost 0 bases, leaving 3 bases of the junction unmatched. MiXCR, run by TCRdb on the 5' RACE reads, gives a single entry per CDR3 protein. The table has about 200,000 distinct CDR3 sequences, about 6.7% seen once. As to this clonotype: What it recognizes is unknown.

Overall study findings and caveats: The study identified a TCR beta motif of roughly eight highly homologous variants that appeared characteristic of ankylosing spondylitis blood.

This receptor was obtained from a male donor with ankylosing spondylitis. The genes are TRBV13 and TRBJ2-7; 8 nucleotides match TRBD1. The specimen was blood, either unsorted or a sorted T cell fraction (not recorded which). The DNA of the CDR3 is TGTGCCAGCAGCTTAGGGTCGGACAGGGCCTACGAGCAGTACTTC. This gives the protein CASSLGSDRAYEQYF.